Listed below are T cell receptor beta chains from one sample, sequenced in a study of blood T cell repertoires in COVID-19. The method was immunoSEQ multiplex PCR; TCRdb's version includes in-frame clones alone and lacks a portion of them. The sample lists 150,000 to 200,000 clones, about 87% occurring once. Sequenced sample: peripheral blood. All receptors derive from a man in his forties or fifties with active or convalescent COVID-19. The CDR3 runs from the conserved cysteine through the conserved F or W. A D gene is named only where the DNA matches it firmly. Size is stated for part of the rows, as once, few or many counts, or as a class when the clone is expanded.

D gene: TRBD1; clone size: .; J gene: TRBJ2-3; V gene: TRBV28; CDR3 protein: CASSFLDRGTDTQYF; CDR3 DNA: TGTGCCAGCAGTTTTTTGGACAGGGGGACAGATACGCAGTATTTT
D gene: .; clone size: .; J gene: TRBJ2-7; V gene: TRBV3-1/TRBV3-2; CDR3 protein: CASSQVPRGYEQYF; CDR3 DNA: TGTGCCAGCAGCCAAGTACCGAGAGGGTACGAGCAGTACTTC
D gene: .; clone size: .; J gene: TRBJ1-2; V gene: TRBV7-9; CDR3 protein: CASSSPQPRAGNYGYTF; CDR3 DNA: TGTGCCAGCAGCTCCCCACAACCCCGCGCAGGGAACTATGGCTACACCTTC
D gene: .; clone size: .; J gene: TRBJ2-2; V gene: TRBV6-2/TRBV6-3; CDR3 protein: CASSYSRVTGELFF; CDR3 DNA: TGTGCCAGCAGTTACTCGCGAGTCACCGGGGAGCTGTTTTTT
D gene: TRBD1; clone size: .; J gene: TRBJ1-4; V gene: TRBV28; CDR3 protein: CASSFSQTGDEKLFF; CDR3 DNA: TGTGCCAGCAGTTTTAGTCAGACAGGGGACGAAAAACTGTTTTTT
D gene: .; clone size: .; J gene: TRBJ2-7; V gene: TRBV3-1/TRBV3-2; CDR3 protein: CASSQGVPRGYEQYF; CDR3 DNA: TGTGCCAGCAGCCAAGGGGTTCCAAGAGGCTACGAGCAGTACTTC
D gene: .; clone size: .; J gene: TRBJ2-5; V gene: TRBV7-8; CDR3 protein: CASSPRGGLETQYF; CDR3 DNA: TGTGCCAGCAGCCCCAGAGGGGGATTAGAGACCCAGTACTTC
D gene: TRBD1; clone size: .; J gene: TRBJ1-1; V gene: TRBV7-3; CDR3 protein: CASSPWDRYENTEAFF; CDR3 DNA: TGTGCCAGCAGCCCTTGGGACAGGTATGAGAACACTGAAGCTTTCTTT
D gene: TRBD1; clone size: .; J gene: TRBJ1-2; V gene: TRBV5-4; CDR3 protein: CASSLVGGYGYGYTF; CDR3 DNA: TGTGCCAGCAGCTTGGTAGGGGGCTACGGCTATGGCTACACCTTC
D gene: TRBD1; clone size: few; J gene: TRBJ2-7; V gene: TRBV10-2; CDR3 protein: CATRGVDRGRDEQYF; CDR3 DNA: TGCGCCACGCGGGGAGTCGACAGGGGACGCGACGAGCAGTACTTC
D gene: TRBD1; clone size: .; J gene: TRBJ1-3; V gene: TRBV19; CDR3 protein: CASSPTTGLSGNTIYF; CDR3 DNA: TGTGCCAGTAGTCCTACGACAGGGCTCTCTGGAAACACCATATATTTT
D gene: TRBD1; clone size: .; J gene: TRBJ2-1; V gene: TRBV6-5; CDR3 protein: CATDRGQVGDEQFF; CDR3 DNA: TGTGCCACCGATCGGGGACAGGTGGGGGATGAGCAGTTCTTC
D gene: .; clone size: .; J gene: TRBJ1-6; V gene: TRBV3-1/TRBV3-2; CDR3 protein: CASSPTGENSPLHF; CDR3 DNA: TGTGCCAGCAGCCCGACAGGAGAGAATTCACCCCTCCACTTT
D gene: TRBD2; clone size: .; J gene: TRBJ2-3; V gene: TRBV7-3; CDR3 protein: CASSPRLAASTDTQYF; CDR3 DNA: TGTGCCAGCAGCCCCCGACTAGCGGCTAGCACAGATACGCAGTATTTT
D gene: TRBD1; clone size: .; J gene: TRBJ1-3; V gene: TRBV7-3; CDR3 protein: CASSPGTGTSGNTIYF; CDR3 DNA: TGTGCCAGCAGCCCGGGGACAGGGACCTCTGGAAACACCATATATTTT
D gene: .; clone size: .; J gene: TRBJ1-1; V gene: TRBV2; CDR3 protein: CASSEGPGREAFF; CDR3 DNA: TGTGCCAGCAGTGAAGGGCCGGGAAGGGAAGCTTTCTTT
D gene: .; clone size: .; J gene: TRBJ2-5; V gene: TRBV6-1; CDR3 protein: CASSDGGRGPQETQYF; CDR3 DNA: TGTGCCAGCAGTGATGGGGGGCGGGGGCCCCAAGAGACCCAGTACTTC
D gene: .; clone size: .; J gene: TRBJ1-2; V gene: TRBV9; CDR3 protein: CASSVGWQGDGYTF; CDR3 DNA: TGTGCCAGCAGCGTAGGGTGGCAGGGCGATGGCTACACCTTC
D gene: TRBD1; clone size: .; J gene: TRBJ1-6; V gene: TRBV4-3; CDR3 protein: CASSQEAQGERSPLHF; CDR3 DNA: TGCGCCAGCAGCCAAGAGGCTCAGGGGGAGAGATCACCCCTCCACTTT
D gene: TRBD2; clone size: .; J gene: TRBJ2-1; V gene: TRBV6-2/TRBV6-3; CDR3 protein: CASSYSEAGGQGEQFF; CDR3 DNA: TGTGCCAGCAGTTACTCAGAAGCGGGGGGGCAGGGTGAGCAGTTCTTC
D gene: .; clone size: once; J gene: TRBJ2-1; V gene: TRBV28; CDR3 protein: CASSSHSTYNEQFF; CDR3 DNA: TGTGCCAGCAGTTCTCACAGTACCTACAATGAGCAGTTCTTC
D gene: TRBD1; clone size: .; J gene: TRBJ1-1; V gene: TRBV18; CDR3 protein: CASSPPQGGIGPEAFF; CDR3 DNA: TGTGCCAGCTCACCACCACAGGGGGGGATAGGGCCTGAAGCTTTCTTT
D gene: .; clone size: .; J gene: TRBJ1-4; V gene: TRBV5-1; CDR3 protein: CASSGYRGANEKLFF; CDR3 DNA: TGCGCCAGCAGCGGCTACCGCGGGGCTAATGAAAAACTGTTTTTT
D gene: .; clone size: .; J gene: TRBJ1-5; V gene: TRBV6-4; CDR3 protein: CASSDSEGENQPQHF; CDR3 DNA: TGTGCCAGCAGTGACTCAGAGGGAGAGAATCAGCCCCAGCATTTT
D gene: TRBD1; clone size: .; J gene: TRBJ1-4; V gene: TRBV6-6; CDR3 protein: CASSRTGRIGLNEKLFF; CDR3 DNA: TGTGCCAGCAGTCGGACAGGGCGAATCGGCCTAAATGAAAAACTGTTTTTT
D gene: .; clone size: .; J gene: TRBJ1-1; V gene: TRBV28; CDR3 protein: CAPREGNTEAFF; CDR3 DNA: TGTGCCCCCCGGGAGGGAAACACTGAAGCTTTCTTT